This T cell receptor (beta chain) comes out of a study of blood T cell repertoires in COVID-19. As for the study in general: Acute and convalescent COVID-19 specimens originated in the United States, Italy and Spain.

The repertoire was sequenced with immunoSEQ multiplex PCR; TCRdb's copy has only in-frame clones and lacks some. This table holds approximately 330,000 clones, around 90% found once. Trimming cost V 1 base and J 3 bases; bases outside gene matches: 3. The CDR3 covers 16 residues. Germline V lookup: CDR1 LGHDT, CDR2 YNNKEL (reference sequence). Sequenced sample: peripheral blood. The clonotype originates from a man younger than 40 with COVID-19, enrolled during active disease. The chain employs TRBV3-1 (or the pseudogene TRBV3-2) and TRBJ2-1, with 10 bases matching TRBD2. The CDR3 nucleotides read TGTGCCAGCAGCCAAGTAACTAGCGGGAACTACAATGAGCAGTTCTTC. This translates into CASSQVTSGNYNEQFF.